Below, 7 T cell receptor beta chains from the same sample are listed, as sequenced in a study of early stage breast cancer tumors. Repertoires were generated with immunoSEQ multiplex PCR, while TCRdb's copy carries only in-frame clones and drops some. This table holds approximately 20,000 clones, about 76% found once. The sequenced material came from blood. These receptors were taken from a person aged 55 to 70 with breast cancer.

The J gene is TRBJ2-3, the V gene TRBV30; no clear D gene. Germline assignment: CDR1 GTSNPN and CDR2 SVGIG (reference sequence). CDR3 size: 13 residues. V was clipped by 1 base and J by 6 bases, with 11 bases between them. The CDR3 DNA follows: TGTGCCTGGAGTGGGCCCCTGGTGGATACGCAGTATTTT. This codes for CAWSGPLVDTQYF.

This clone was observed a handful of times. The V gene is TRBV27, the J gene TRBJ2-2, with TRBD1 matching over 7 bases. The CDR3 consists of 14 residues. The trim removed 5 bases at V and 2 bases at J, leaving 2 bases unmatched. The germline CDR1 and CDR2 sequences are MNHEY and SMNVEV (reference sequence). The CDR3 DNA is TGTGCCAGCAGTCGGGACAGCAACACCGGGGAGCTGTTTTTT. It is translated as CASSRDSNTGELFF.

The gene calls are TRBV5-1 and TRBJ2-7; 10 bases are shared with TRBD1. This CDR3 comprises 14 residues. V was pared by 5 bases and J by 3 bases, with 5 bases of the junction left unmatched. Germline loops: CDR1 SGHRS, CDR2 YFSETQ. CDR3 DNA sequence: TGCGCCAGCAGGCGGACAGGGGGGGGCTACGAGCAGTACTTC. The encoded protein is CASRRTGGGYEQYF.

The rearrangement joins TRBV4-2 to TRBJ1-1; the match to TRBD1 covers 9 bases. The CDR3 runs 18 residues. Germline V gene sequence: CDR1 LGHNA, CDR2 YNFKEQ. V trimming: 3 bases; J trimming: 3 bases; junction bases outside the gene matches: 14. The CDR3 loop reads CASSHEYRTGVRDTEAFF. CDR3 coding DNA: TGTGCCAGCAGCCACGAATACCGGACAGGGGTAAGAGACACTGAAGCTTTCTTT.

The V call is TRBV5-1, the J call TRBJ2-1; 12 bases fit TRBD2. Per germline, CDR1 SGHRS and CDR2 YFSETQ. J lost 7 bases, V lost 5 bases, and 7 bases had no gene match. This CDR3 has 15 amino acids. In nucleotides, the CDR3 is TGCGCCAGCAGTCCACTAGCGGGAGGTGGGAATGAGCAGTTCTTC. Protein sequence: CASSPLAGGGNEQFF.

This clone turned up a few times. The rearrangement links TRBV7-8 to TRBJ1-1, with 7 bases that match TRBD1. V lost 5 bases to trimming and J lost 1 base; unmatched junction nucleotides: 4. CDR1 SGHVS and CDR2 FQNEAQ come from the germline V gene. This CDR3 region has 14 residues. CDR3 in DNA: TGTGCCAGCAGCAGAGGGACAGCGAACACTGAAGCTTTCTTT. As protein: CASSRGTANTEAFF.

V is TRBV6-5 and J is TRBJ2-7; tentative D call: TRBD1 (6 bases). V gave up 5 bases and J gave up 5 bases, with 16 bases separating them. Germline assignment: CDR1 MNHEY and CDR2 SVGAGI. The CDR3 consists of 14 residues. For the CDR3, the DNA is TGTGCCAGCAGTGTGATCAGGGGACCTAACGAGCAGTACTTC. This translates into CASSVIRGPNEQYF.